This record concerns one TCR beta chain sequence. The antigen remains unidentified. PCR primers comprised 60 Vbeta and 13 Jbeta primers. Profiling relied on immunoSEQ multiplex PCR, and the TCRdb table lists in-frame clones only, not all of them. The sample holds roughly 150,000 clones, around 76% seen once. Trimming cost V 4 bases and J 5 bases, with 18 bases left between them. Germline values: CDR1 SGHRS, CDR2 YFSETQ. This CDR3 region has 15 residues. This specimen belongs to a study of cytomegalovirus exposure and HLA in healthy donors. Study summary: An analysis done earlier identified about 100 million unique TCR beta sequences from 150 million to 200 million T cells.

Study-wide results and limits: Presence/absence comparisons presumed near-even sequencing depth among donors. It has been reported that TCR beta sequences accurately predicted the HLA-A and HLA-B alleles of most subjects.

The TCR originated in a woman in her 40s in good health and CMV-seronegative. Sequences were obtained from PBMCs. The chain couples TRBV5-1 to TRBJ2-5, with D maybe TRBD2 (6 bases). The CDR3 DNA follows: TGCGCCAGCAGCGCGGCCGGGGGAAGAGGGGAGACCCAGTACTTC. Translating it yields CASSAAGGRGETQYF.